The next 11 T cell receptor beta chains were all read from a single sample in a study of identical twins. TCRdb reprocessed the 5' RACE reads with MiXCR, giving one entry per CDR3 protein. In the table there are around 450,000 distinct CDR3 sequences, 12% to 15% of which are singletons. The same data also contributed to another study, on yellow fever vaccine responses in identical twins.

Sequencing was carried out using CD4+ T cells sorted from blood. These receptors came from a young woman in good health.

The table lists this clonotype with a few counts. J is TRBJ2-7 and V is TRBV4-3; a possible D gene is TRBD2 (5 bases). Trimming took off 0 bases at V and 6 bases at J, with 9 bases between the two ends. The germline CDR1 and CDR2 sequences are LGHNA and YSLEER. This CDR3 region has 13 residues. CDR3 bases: TGCGCCAGCAGCCAAGATGAGGGTTCCGAGCAGTACTTC. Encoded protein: CASSQDEGSEQYF.

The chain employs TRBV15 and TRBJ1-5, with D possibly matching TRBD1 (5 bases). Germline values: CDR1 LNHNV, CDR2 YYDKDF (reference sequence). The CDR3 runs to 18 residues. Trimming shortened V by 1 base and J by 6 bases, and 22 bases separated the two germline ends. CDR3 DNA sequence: TGTGCCACCAGCAGAGGGGTACCGGGACTCCGTAGAGGTCAGCCCCAGCATTTT. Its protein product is CATSRGVPGLRRGQPQHF.

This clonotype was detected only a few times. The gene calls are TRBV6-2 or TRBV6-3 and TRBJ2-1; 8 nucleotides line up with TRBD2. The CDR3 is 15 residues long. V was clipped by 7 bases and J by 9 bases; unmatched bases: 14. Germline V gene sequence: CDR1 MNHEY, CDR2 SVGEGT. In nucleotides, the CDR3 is TGTGCCAGCACTCCCGCCGGGACTAGATCGGTTGAGCAGTTCTTC. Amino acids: CASTPAGTRSVEQFF.

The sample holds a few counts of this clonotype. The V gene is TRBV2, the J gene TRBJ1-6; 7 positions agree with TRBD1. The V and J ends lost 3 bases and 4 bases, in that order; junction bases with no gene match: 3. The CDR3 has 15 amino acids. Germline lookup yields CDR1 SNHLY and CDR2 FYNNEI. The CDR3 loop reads CASSEDRSYNSPLHF. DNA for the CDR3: TGTGCCAGCAGTGAGGACAGGTCTTATAATTCACCCCTCCACTTT.

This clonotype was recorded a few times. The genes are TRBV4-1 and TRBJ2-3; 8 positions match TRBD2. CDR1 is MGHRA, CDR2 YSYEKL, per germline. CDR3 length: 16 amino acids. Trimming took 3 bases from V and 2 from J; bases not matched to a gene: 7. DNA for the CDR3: TGCGCCAGCAGCCACTCCTGGACTAGCAACACAGATACGCAGTATTTT. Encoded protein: CASSHSWTSNTDTQYF.

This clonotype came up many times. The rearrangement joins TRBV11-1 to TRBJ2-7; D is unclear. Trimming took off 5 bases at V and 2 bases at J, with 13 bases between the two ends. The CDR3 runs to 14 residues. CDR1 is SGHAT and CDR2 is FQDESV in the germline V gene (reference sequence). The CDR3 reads CASSRRRPPYEQYF. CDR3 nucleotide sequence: TGTGCCAGCAGCCGACGCAGGCCCCCCTACGAGCAGTACTTC.

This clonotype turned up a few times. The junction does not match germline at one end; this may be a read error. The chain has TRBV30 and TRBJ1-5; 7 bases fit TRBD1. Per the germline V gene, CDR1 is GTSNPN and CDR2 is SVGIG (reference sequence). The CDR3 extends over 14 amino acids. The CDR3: CAWASTGANHPQHF. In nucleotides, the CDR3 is TGTGCCTGGGCCTCTACAGGGGCTAATCACCCCCAGCATTTT.

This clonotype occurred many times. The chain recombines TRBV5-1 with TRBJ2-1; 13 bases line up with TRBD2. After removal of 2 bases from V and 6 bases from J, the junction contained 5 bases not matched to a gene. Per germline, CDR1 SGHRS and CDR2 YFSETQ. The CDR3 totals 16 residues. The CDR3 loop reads CASSLPGLAGINEQFF. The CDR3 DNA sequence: TGCGCCAGCAGCTTACCGGGACTAGCGGGAATCAATGAGCAGTTCTTC.

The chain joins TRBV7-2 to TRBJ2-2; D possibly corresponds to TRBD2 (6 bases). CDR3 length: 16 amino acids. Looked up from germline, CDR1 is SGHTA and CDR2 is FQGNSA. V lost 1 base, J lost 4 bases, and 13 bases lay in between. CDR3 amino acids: CASSLVGGVGTGELFF. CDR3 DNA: TGTGCCAGCAGCTTAGTCGGGGGAGTAGGCACCGGGGAGCTGTTTTTT.

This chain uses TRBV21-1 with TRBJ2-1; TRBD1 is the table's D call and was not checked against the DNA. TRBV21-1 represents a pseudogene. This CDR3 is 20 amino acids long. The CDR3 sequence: CASSKVYRTGQEVDYNEQFF. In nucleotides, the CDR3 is TGTGCCAGCAGCAAAGTGTATAGGACGGGACAAGAGGTGGACTACAATGAGCAGTTCTTC.

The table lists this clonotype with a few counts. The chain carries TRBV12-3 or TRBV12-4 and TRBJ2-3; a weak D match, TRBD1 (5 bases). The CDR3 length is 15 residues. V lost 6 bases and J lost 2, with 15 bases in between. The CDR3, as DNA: TGTGCCAGCAGCCAGACAGCAGCCCTCACAGATACGCAGTATTTT. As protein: CASSQTAALTDTQYF.